This T cell receptor (beta chain) emerged from a study of T cell responses to AZD1222 COVID-19 vaccine (dated by TCRdb to the early 2020s). Concerning the study at large: AZD1222 recipients with second doses at about 4 weeks or about 12 weeks were pooled, because spike-specific TCR depth and breadth did not differ between schedules. TCR sequencing covered roughly 230 trial participants: nearly 210 given two doses of AZD1222 and approximately 26 given two doses of MenACWY control vaccine. Trial participants were enrolled by age into 18-55, 56-69 and 70-plus year subgroups, with 148, 28 and 57 TCR-sequenced participants respectively.

Broad study findings and their caveats: The vaccine-associated CD4 TCRs covered the entire spike protein, and the dominant responses fell in regions 160-218 and 743-854. Epitopes outside the regions mutated in the B.1.351 and B.1.1.7 variants were reportedly recognized by nearly half of the unique spike-specific TCRs. Spike-specific TCR breadth and depth rose significantly after two AZD1222 doses compared with day 0 and with MenACWY recipients. The 56-69-year group was small, and its depth increase did not reach significance, likely because of low power. Conclusions about previously exposed vaccinees are limited, since just five to seven AZD1222 recipients were seropositive for SARS-CoV-2 at baseline. Participants were mostly white British, with more females than males. The authors suggested clonal diversity may have been underestimated. Because no samples from the day 14 peak response were available, repertoires could be characterized only after the peak T cell response.

As regards this clone: Which antigen it targets is not known. Base qualities were left out, and no much larger clone turns up one base away. Distinct nucleotide sequences in the sample also encode this CDR3.

In the paper's terms, the time point label means: baseline before first vaccination. Vaccinee samples came from UK trials COV001 and COV002, including a single-blind randomized controlled phase 2/3 trial of AZD1222 (ChAdOx1 nCoV-19) in healthy adults. Trial participant PBMC samples were collected at day 0 and day 28 after the second dose for TCRbeta chain sequencing. The CDR3 regions of human TCRbeta chains were analyzed by immunosequencing. From the authors' description of their analysis: Repertoire TCRs were checked for matches against a reference library of SARS-CoV-2-specific TCRs that had been generated using the MIRA antigen-specificity platform. Breadth was defined as the fraction of unique TCRs that were SARS-CoV-2-associated. Depth was defined as the fraction of total T cells that were SARS-CoV-2-associated. Each spike-specific TCR was assigned to its reactive spike region and to a CD4 or CD8 class using the MIRA data. Log10-transformed breadth and depth values were compared by one-way ANOVA with Sidak's multiple comparisons tests. Drawn from immuneACCESS, this table holds only the in-frame rearrangements with V and J called that TCRdb kept. Clones are partly lost; checked studies trace under half to an unresolved V gene and leave the rest unexplained. V and J calls and clone size follow that table, whereas D and trimming were derived from the DNA. The sample data list 200,000 or so clones, and around 89% of these were observed just once. The ten largest clones take up around 5.8% of the sample.

The source is an adult in good health. The starting material was peripheral blood, obtained on day 0 of AZD1222 vaccination.

The bases are TGCGCCAGCAGCCCCCGGGAGGGCGGGAACACTGAAGCTTTCTTT. Its product reads: CASSPREGGNTEAFF. The V gene is TRBV5-1 and the J gene is TRBJ1-1; confidence is insufficient to name the D gene. The CDR3, from cysteine to phenylalanine, totals 15 residues. CDR3 DNA is the only sequence kept; it has 45 bases, read in frame from the first base. V loses 4 bases, J loses 1 base, and the germline ends lie 14 bases apart. The germline V gene specifies SGHRS as CDR1 and YFSETQ as CDR2.